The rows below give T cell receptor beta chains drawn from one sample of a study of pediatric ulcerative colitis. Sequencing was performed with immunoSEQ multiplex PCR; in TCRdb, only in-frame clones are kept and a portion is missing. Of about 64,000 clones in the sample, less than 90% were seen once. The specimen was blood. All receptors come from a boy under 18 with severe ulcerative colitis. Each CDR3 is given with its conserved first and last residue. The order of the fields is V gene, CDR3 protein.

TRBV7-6	CASSLGTSGAGEQFF
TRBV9	CASSLADALYTDTQYF
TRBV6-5	CASSGASGNEQFF
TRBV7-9	CASSLPTSGGLLVYNEQFF
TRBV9	CASSATVGPNEKLFF
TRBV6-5	CASIQRVLTYEQYF
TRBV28	CASRGTRVTGELFF
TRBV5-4	CASSLAMGMRTDTQYF
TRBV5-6	CASSLNRLYNEQFF
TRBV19	CASSISVAANEQFF
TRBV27	CASSPSLGHGTQYF
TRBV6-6	CASRETGYTGELFF
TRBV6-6	CASSYSRLAASYEQYF
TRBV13	CASSLVVDPTDTQYF
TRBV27	CASSSLGLAGAQETQYF
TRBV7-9	CASAGTSINEQFF
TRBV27	CASSLSYGTGETQYF
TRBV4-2	CASSQVPGLNTEAFF
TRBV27	CARINGTSGREGTYEQYF
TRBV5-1	CASSLAPNNEQFF
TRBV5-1	CASSRVEETQYF
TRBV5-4	CASSLGGLTDTQYF
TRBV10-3	CATQLPPAEEQFF
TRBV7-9	CASSLGAVEGQEGYEQYF
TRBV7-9	CASSSGGLAGGGYNEQFF
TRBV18	CASSPPDQSSTDTQYF
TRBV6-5	CASSYGAASSGNTIYF
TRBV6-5	CASSYGQTHYNEQFF
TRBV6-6	CASSYPGARTYEQYF
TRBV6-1	CASSEEGAGGFLAEAFF
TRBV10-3	CAISEPYLAGSTDTQYF
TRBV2	CASLGSPQEETQYF
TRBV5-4	CASSLASWVSGTTYEQYF
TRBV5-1	CASSLGASSNQPQHF
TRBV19	CASTIGRTTDTQYF
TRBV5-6	CASRSFLGIYEQYF
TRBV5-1	CASSLENREETQYF
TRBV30	CAWGDGRDTGELFF
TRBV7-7	CASSLVPGVNNEQFF
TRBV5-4	CASTLGTGLFSGANVLTF
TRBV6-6	CASTMGQASYEQYF
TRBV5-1	CAVRDSELNEQFF
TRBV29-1	CSVERRNYGYTF
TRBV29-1	CSVESSGANVLTF
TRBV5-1	CASSLAGTRPYNEQFF